This T cell receptor (beta chain) originates from a study of shared clonotypes between healthy human individuals. The study, taken as a whole, reports: Generation probabilities were higher for clonotypes shared across all four sorted-subset donors than for unshared ones. Naive subsets tended to show greater estimated richness than memory subsets.

CD45RO-negative, CCR7-selected cells formed the naive CD8 fraction, which excluded terminally differentiated effector memory CD45RA+ cells. Adults of Caucasian background living in Nashville, Tennessee made up all donors. As for this clone: Antigen specificity is unknown.

CDR1 is GTSNPN and CDR2 is SVGIG in the germline V gene (reference sequence). The CDR3 has 15 amino acids. V shed 5 bases, J shed 0 bases, and the junction held 8 bases outside the gene matches. Measured with immunoSEQ multiplex PCR; TCRdb has only the in-frame clones, and not every one. The sample carries about 2.1 million clones, around 93% recorded once. Input material: naive CD8+ T cells from PBMCs. The clonotype originates from a man between 18 and 35 years old in good health. Some clones in this sample may be carry-over from other donors' samples. The chain links TRBV30 to TRBJ2-5; 8 bases line up with TRBD1. CDR3 residues: CAWGSRDRYQETQYF. The CDR3 DNA reads as TGTGCCTGGGGATCCAGGGACAGGTACCAAGAGACCCAGTACTTC.